This TCR beta chain was identified in a study of PD-1 blockade in classical Hodgkin lymphoma. V was cut by 2 bases and J by 4 bases, with 2 bases left in between. CDR1 is MNHEY, CDR2 SVGAGI, per germline. The CDR3 consists of 12 residues. Specified time point: cycle 4 day 1 (C4D1), after less than seven weeks of nivolumab. With no exception, relapse followed autologous stem cell transplantation in all patients, and brentuximab vedotin exposure varied. Magnetic depletion of unwanted cells isolated CD4+ T cells from thawed PBMCs. Classifying best responses yielded complete response, partial response or progressive disease. Broader study findings: Factors driving the repertoire differences, possibly disease activity or prior therapy, remain undefined. Patients with a complete response exhibited baseline diversity comparable to newly diagnosed patients.

In the case of this clone: Its antigen is unknown.

Repertoires were generated with immunoSEQ multiplex PCR, while TCRdb's copy carries only in-frame clones and drops some. The sample has tens of thousands of clones; approximately 85% are singletons. The sequencing used CD4+ T cells from blood, collected before the fourth cycle of nivolumab. The gene calls are TRBV6-5 and TRBJ2-2, with no clear D. The receptor was derived from a human donor with classical Hodgkin lymphoma. The CDR3 spells CASSYGTGELFF. Here the CDR3 DNA reads TGTGCCAGCAGTTACGGCACCGGGGAGCTGTTTTTT.